These 8 T cell receptor beta chains originate from one sample sequenced in a study of cytomegalovirus exposure and HLA in healthy donors. PCR used 60 Vbeta primers and 13 Jbeta primers. The table came from immunoSEQ multiplex PCR; TCRdb's copy has only in-frame clones and leaves some out. The sample's table shows approximately 110,000 clones. Sequencing was performed on PBMCs. The source is a man between 40 and 49 years old in good health and CMV-seronegative.

This rearrangement joins TRBV30 to TRBJ2-3; TRBD2 matches at 7 bases. The CDR3 sequence is 12 residues long. J lost 5 bases, V lost 5 bases, and 4 bases had no gene match. Germline assignment: CDR1 GTSNPN and CDR2 SVGIG (reference sequence). The CDR3 DNA reads TGTGCCTGGGCGATAGCGGGAGATACGCAGTATTTT. It translates to CAWAIAGDTQYF.

The rearrangement links TRBV27 to TRBJ2-5, with 14 bases that match TRBD2. Germline values: CDR1 MNHEY, CDR2 SMNVEV (reference sequence). The junction had 9 bases not matched to a gene; V was cut back by 2 bases and J by 1 base. The CDR3 is 19 residues long. DNA for the CDR3: TGTGCCAGCAGTTTACTTGGACTAGCGGGAGGCGGGCCCCAAGAGACCCAGTACTTC. Protein product: CASSLLGLAGGGPQETQYF.

The CDR3 is CASSLGGTDTQYF. CDR3 DNA: TGTGCCAGCAGCTTAGGCGGCACAGATACGCAGTATTTT. This chain uses TRBV7-9 with TRBJ2-3; D call uncertain. This CDR3 has 13 amino acids. The ends were cut back, 1 base at V and 1 base at J, with 3 bases in the middle. CDR1 SEHNR and CDR2 FQNEAQ come from the germline V gene (reference sequence).

The rearrangement uses TRBV18 and TRBJ1-1; D not certain. V lost 2 bases and J lost 3, with 7 bases in between. This CDR3 comprises 13 residues. From germline, CDR1 is KGHSH and CDR2 LQKENI. CDR3 nucleotides: TGTGCCAGCTCACCATCTTTCTACACTGAAGCTTTCTTT. It codes for CASSPSFYTEAFF.

The chain combines TRBV7-3 with TRBJ1-2; 7 bases map to TRBD1. V was clipped by 0 bases and J by 6 bases; unmatched bases: 4. This CDR3 spans 14 amino acids. Germline lookup yields CDR1 SGHTA and CDR2 FQGTGA. This CDR3 reads CASSLTGGRDGYTF. CDR3 nucleotides: TGTGCCAGCAGCTTAACAGGGGGCCGGGATGGCTACACCTTC.

The chain has TRBV6-4 and TRBJ2-2; the match to TRBD2 covers 7 bases. The CDR3 consists of 17 residues. The germline V gene has CDR1 MRHNA and CDR2 SNTAGT. V lost 2 bases to trimming and J lost 0 bases; unmatched junction nucleotides: 6. CDR3 loop: CASSDGASGANTGELFF. DNA for the CDR3: TGTGCCAGCAGTGACGGGGCTAGCGGAGCGAACACCGGGGAGCTGTTTTTT.

The chain uses TRBV28 and TRBJ1-2; D not certain. The CDR3 has 12 amino acids. V lost 6 bases, J lost 6 bases, and 11 bases lay in between. Germline V lookup: CDR1 MDHEN, CDR2 SYDVKM. In DNA form, the CDR3 reads TGTGCCAGCAGCTCAGACGGGAATGGCTACACCTTC. Translation gives CASSSDGNGYTF.

This chain joins TRBV28 and TRBJ2-1; 10 bases align to TRBD2. Germline V CDR1 and CDR2: MDHEN, SYDVKM. The CDR3 loop spans 16 amino acids. J was trimmed by 8 bases and V by 4 bases; bases with no gene match: 11. CDR3 loop: CASSSPSGRGRYEQFF. For the CDR3, the DNA is TGTGCCAGCAGTTCCCCCAGCGGGAGGGGGAGATATGAGCAGTTCTTC.